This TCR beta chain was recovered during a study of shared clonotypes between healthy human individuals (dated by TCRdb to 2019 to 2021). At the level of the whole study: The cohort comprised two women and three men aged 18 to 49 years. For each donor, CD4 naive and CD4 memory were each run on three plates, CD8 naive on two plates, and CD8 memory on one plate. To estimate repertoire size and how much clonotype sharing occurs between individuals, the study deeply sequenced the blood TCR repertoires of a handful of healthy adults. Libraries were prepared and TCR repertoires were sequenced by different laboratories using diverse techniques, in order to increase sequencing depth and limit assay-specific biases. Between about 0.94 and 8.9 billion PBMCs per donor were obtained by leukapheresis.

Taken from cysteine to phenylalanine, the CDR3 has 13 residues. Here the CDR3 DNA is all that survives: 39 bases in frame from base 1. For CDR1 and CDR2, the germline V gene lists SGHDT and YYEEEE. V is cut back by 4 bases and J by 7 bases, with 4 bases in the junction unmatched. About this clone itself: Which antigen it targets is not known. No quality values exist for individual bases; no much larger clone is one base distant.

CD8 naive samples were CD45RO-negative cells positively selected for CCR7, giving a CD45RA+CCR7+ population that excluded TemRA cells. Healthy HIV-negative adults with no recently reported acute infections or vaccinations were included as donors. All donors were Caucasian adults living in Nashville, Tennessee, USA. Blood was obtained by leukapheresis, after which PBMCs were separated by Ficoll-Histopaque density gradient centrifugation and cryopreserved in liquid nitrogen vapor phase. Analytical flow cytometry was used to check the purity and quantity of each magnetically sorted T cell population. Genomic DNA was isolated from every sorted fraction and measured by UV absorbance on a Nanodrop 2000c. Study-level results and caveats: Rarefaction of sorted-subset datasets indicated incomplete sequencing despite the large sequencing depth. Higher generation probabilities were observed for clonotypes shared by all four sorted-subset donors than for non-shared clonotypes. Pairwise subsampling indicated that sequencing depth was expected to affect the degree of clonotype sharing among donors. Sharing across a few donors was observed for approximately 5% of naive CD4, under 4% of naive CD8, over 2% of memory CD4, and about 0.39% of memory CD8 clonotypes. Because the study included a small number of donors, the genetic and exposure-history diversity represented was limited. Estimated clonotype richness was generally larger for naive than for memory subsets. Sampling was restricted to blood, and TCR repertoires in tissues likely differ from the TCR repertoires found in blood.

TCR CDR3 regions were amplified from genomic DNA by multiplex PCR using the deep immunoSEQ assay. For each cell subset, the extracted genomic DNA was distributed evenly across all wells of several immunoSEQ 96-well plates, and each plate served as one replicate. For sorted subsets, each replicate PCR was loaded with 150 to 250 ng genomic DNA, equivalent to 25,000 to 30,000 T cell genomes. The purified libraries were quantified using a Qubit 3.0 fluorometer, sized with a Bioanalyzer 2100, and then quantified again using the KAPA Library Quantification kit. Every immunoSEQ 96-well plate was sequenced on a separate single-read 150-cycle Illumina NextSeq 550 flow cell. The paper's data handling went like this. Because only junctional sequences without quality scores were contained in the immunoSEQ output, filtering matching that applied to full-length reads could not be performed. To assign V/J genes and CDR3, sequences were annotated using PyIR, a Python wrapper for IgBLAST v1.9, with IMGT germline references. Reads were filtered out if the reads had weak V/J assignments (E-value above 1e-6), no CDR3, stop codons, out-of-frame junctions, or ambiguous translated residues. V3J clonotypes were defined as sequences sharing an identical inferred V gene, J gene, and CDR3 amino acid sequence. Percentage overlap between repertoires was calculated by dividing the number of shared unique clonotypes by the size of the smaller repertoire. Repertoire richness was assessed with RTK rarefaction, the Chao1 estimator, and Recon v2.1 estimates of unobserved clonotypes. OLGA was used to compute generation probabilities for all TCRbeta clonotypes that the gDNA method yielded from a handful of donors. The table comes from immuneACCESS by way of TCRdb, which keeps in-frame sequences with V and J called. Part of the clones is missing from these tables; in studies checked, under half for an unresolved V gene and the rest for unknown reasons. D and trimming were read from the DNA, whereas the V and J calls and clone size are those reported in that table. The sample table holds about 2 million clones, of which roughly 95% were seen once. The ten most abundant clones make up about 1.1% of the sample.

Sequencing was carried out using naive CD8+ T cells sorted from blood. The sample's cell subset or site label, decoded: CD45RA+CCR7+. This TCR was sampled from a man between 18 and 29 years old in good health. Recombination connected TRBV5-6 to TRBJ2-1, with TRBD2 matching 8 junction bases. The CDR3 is CASSPGLANEQFF. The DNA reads TGTGCCAGCAGCCCCGGACTAGCTAATGAGCAGTTCTTC.